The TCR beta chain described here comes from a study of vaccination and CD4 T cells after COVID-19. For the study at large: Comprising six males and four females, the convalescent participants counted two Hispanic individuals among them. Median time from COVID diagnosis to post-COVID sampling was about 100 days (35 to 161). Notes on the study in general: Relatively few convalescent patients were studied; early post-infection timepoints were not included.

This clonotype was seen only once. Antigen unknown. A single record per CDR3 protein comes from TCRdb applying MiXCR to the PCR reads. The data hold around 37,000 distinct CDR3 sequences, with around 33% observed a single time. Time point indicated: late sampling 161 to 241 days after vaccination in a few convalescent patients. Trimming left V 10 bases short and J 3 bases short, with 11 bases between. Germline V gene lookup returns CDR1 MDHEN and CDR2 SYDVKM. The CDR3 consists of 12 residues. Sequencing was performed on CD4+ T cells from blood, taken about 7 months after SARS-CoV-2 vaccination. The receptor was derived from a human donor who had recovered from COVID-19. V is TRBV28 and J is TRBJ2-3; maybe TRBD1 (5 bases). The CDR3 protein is CANRSQTDTQYF. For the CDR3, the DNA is TGTGCCAACAGGAGCCAGACAGATACGCAGTATTTT.